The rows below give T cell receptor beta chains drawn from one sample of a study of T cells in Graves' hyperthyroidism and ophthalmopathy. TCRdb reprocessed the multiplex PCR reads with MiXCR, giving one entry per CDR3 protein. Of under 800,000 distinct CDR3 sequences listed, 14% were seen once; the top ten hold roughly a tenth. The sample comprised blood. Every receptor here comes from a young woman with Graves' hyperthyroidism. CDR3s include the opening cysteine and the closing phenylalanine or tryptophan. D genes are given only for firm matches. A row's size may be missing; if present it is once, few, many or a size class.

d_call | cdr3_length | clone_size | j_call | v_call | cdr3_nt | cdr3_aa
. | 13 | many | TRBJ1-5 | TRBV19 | TGTGCCAGTAGTAGTGGGGATATGGAGCCCCAGCATTTT | CASSSGDMEPQHF
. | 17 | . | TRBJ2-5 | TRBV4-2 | TGTGCCAGCAGCCAAGATCTGGCCAGGGGAGACCAAGAGACCCAGTACTTC | CASSQDLARGDQETQYF
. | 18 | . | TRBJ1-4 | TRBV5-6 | TGTGCCAGCAGCTTGGCCATAAGGAAGGCAGGGGCTAATGAAAAACTGTTTTTT | CASSLAIRKAGANEKLFF
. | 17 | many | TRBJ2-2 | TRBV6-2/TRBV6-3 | TGTGCCAGCAAAAGGGGGGAGACGGGAGACGTCACCGGGGAGCTGTTTTTT | CASKRGETGDVTGELFF
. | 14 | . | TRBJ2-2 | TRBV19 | TGTGCCAGTAGTACCCGACGAGACACCGGGGAGCTGTTTTTT | CASSTRRDTGELFF
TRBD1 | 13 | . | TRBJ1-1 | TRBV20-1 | TGCAGTGCTAGAAAGGACAGGGGCGCTGAAGCTTTCTTT | CSARKDRGAEAFF
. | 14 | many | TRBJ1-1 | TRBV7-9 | TGTGCCAGCAGCCTCTTCCCCATGAACACTGAAGCTTTCTTT | CASSLFPMNTEAFF
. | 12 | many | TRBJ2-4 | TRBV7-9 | TGTGCCAGCAGCGATCCTAGAAACATTCAGTACTTC | CASSDPRNIQYF
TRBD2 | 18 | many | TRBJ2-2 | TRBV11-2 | TGTGCCAGCAGCTTAGATCTGAGTCCCCTAGCGGTACCCGGGGAGCTGTTTTTT | CASSLDLSPLAVPGELFF
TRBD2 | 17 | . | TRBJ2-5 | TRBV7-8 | TGTGCCTCGGGGCACGGGAGCGGGAGGGCCAGGCAAGAGACCCAGTACTTC | CASGHGSGRARQETQYF
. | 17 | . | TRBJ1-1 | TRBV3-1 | TGTGCCAGCAGCCAGAGCGGGGGAGGTCTAGGGAACACTGAAGCTTTCTTT | CASSQSGGGLGNTEAFF
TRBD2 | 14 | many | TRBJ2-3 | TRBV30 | TGTGCCTGGAATCAAGCGGGGCTCACAGATACGCAGTATTTT | CAWNQAGLTDTQYF
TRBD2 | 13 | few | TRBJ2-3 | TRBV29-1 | TGCGCCGGCGGGCGGGGGAGCACAGATACGCAGTATTTT | CAGGRGSTDTQYF
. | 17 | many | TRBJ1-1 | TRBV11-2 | TGTGCCAGCAGCTCAGTGGGGTTGAGAATAATGAACACTGAAGCTTTCTTT | CASSSVGLRIMNTEAFF
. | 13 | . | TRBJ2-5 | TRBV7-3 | TGTGCCAGCAGCTTAACTCTAGGGGAGACCCAGTACTTC | CASSLTLGETQYF
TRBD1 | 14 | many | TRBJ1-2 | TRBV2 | TGTGCCAGCAGGAGACAGGGGGGATCCTATGGCTACACCTTC | CASRRQGGSYGYTF
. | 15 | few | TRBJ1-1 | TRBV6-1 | TGTGCCAGCAGTGCCCGGAGAGGGGGGGACACTGAAGCTTTCTTT | CASSARRGGDTEAFF
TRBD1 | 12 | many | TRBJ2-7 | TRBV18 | TGTGCCAGCTCCCCTCAGGGGGACGAGCAGTACTTC | CASSPQGDEQYF
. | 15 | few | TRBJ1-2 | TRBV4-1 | TGCGCCAGCAGCCAAGGAAGTGGGGACGGACGTTCCCACACCTTC | CASSQGSGDGRSHTF
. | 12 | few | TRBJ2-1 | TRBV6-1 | TGTGCCAGCGGGACGGTATACAATGAGCAGTTCTTC | CASGTVYNEQFF